This T cell receptor beta chain was documented in a study of T cell repertoires in cytomegalovirus infection (dated by TCRdb to about 2019). Study-wide context: Because public TCR beta signatures pointed to carriage of CMV infection together with the matching HLA type, the HLA type of each donor mattered for the analysis.

Broader findings and caveats from the paper: Cumulative frequency of public TCR beta family members discriminated carriers of CMV infection plus the relevant HLA type in this cohort and an independent roughly 320-donor cohort. The ex vivo response was dominated by HLA-C-restricted CMV-specific TCR beta clonotypes, and the single most frequent clonotype in two of eight donors was supplied by these HLA-C-restricted clonotypes.

The data were produced on an Illumina HiSeq 1500. TCRdb's own reprocessing of the public reads used fastp at Q25 and MiXCR and kept productive beta chains. Records with the same CDR3 protein are collapsed into one entry carrying the most frequent genes and DNA. The sample records around 450,000 distinct CDR3 sequences, approximately 32% of which are singletons. Around 15% of the sample is held by the ten biggest clonotypes. The CDR3 runs 16 amino acids, cysteine and phenylalanine included. The only DNA kept is the CDR3, 48 bases in frame from the first base. Trimming takes 1 base off V and 4 bases off J; junction bases not matched to a gene: 8. CDR1 and CDR2 are drawn from the germline V gene: SGHTA, FQGNSA. This clonotype was detected only a few times. It has no known antigen specificity. Within one base of it there is no much larger clone, and no base qualities were kept.

The chain couples TRBV7-2 to TRBJ1-2, with 8 bases aligning to TRBD1. Source material: PBMCs. The clonotype originates from a human donor in good health (CMV status not recorded). Some clones in this sample may be carry-over from other donors' samples. The CDR3 reads as follows: CASSLEARGLVYGYTF. The base sequence is TGTGCCAGCAGCTTAGAAGCCAGGGGGCTTGTCTATGGCTACACCTTC.